What follows are 22 T cell receptor beta chains derived from one specimen sequenced in a study of PD-1 blockade in classical Hodgkin lymphoma. Time point specified: newly diagnosed, previously untreated cHL patient sample. Clones were read by immunoSEQ multiplex PCR, and TCRdb kept only the in-frame ones, dropping some. In the table there are about 46,000 clones, roughly 93% of which are singletons. Sequencing input: peripheral blood mononuclear cells (PBMCs). The receptor source for this set is a human donor with classical Hodgkin lymphoma.

The V and J genes are TRBV7-3 and TRBJ1-1; unclear D gene. Germline CDR1 SGHTA, CDR2 FQGTGA. CDR3 size: 14 residues. V was pared by 0 bases and J by 1 base, with 6 bases between. CDR3 nucleotide sequence: TGTGCCAGCAGCTTAACCGGGCGGAACACTGAAGCTTTCTTT. Amino acids: CASSLTGRNTEAFF.

This clone was found once. The chain employs TRBV7-9 and TRBJ2-3; a possible D gene is TRBD2 (6 bases). CDR3 length: 17 amino acids. V shed 5 bases and J shed 2 bases, with 20 bases lying between them. Germline CDR1 is SEHNR and CDR2 is FQNEAQ (reference sequence). This CDR3 is CASSPPPRDSFTDTQYF. CDR3 in DNA: TGTGCCAGCAGCCCTCCCCCCCGGGACTCTTTCACAGATACGCAGTATTTT.

This sequence joins TRBV6-6 and TRBJ1-1, with D uncertain. The CDR3 runs 11 residues. The germline CDR1 and CDR2 sequences are MNHNY and SVGAGI (reference sequence). Trimming removed 1 base from V and 11 bases from J, with 8 bases in between. This chain's CDR3 is CASSYLGRAFF. The CDR3 DNA sequence: TGTGCCAGCAGTTACTTGGGTCGGGCTTTCTTT.

V and J are TRBV6-5 and TRBJ1-2; no clear D. Deletions cut 2 bases from V and 4 bases from J, with 8 bases between. CDR1 is MNHEY, CDR2 SVGAGI, per germline. The CDR3 extends over 13 amino acids. CDR3 region: CASSYLPTYGYTF. For the CDR3, the DNA is TGTGCCAGCAGTTACCTACCGACCTATGGCTACACCTTC.

The chain is built from TRBV4-2 and TRBJ2-1, with 7 bases lining up with TRBD1. The CDR3 spans 16 residues. V lost 0 bases, J lost 7 bases, and 9 bases stayed unmatched. Germline V CDR1 and CDR2: LGHNA, YNFKEQ. CDR3 in amino acids: CASSQEPGQYGNEQFF. CDR3 nucleotides: TGTGCCAGCAGCCAAGAACCGGGACAGTACGGGAATGAGCAGTTCTTC.

This clone has only one observation. The chain recombines TRBV15 with TRBJ2-1; D is perhaps TRBD2 (6 bases). Germline CDR1 reads LNHNV; CDR2 reads YYDKDF (reference sequence). V lost 4 bases to trimming and J lost 4 bases, with 11 bases between them. The CDR3 sequence is 14 residues long. CDR3 loop: CATSIGLTYNEQFF. As DNA, the CDR3 is TGTGCCACCAGCATAGGACTAACTTACAATGAGCAGTTCTTC.

This chain joins TRBV4-1 and TRBJ2-1; D is uncertain. The CDR3 is 16 residues long. Germline loops: CDR1 MGHRA, CDR2 YSYEKL. The V gene lost 1 base and the J gene lost 0 bases, with 10 bases spanning the gap. DNA of the CDR3: TGCGCCAGCAGCCAAGGAAGGGTCCTCTCCTACAATGAGCAGTTCTTC. Its translation: CASSQGRVLSYNEQFF.

The V call is TRBV18, the J call TRBJ2-7; D might be TRBD1 or TRBD2, each matching 5 bases. Trimming took 0 bases from V and 6 from J, leaving 9 bases between them. This CDR3 has 13 residues. Germline loops: CDR1 KGHSH, CDR2 LQKENI. This chain's CDR3 is CASSPPGAGEQYF. CDR3 nucleotides: TGTGCCAGCTCACCACCAGGGGCGGGCGAGCAGTACTTC.

The chain is built from TRBV5-4 and TRBJ1-2; 10 bases are shared with TRBD1. The CDR3 contains 16 residues. Germline loops: CDR1 SGHNT, CDR2 YYREEE (reference sequence). V shed 0 bases and J 8 bases; nucleotides not matched to a gene: 10. CDR3 nucleotides: TGTGCCAGCAGCTTGGTTAGATGGGGACAGGGGAGAGGCTACACCTTC. It translates to CASSLVRWGQGRGYTF.

V usage is TRBV9 and J usage is TRBJ2-1; 7 bases line up with TRBD2. V was pared by 0 bases and J by 7 bases, with 10 bases of the junction left unmatched. The CDR3 consists of 16 residues. Germline V gene data show CDR1 as SGDLS and CDR2 as YYNGEE. The CDR3 coding sequence is TGTGCCAGCAGCGTAGCTAGGACTAGGTACCCTAATGAGCAGTTCTTC. This gives the protein CASSVARTRYPNEQFF. Drawing the rest from reference TRBV9 and TRBJ2-1, the complete variable domain is DSGVTQTPKHLITATGQRVTLRCSPRSGDLSVYWYQQSLDQGLQFLIQYYNGEERAKGNILERFSAQQFPDLHSELNLSSLELGDSALYFCASSVARTRYPNEQFFGPGTRLTVL.

This chain links TRBV27 with TRBJ2-1; D may be TRBD2 (6 bases). The CDR3 spans 18 residues. The ends were cut back, 0 bases at V and 4 bases at J, with 19 bases in the middle. The V gene's germline CDR1 is MNHEY and CDR2 SMNVEV (reference sequence). The CDR3 reads CASSLSSGSGPIYNEQFF. As DNA, the CDR3 is TGTGCCAGCAGTTTATCATCCGGGAGCGGTCCCATATACAATGAGCAGTTCTTC.

The chain combines TRBV9 with TRBJ2-2; D assignment may be TRBD1 or TRBD2 (5 bases each). The CDR3 sequence is 15 residues long. Trimming took 0 bases from V and 0 from J, leaving 6 bases between them. CDR1 is SGDLS, CDR2 YYNGEE, per germline. This CDR3 is CASSVGDANTGELFF. DNA for the CDR3: TGTGCCAGCAGCGTAGGGGACGCGAACACCGGGGAGCTGTTTTTT.

The rearrangement joins TRBV7-8 to TRBJ2-3, with D unresolved. CDR3 length equals 11 residues. The germline V and J ends were trimmed by 5 bases and 2 bases, with 2 bases remaining between them. Germline CDR1 reads SGHVS; CDR2 reads FQNEAQ. CDR3 in amino acids: CASSTTDTQYF. CDR3 in DNA: TGTGCCAGCAGCACCACAGATACGCAGTATTTT.

The chain has TRBV4-2 and TRBJ1-1, with D possibly being TRBD1 (5 bases). This CDR3 has 15 amino acids. Trimming cost V 0 bases and J 6 bases, with 14 bases left between them. Per germline, CDR1 LGHNA and CDR2 YNFKEQ. The CDR3 protein is CASSQEGAGEAEAFF. CDR3 nucleotide sequence: TGTGCCAGCAGCCAAGAAGGGGCGGGAGAGGCTGAAGCTTTCTTT.

The CDR3, as DNA: TGCGCCAGCAGTCCACAGGGGATGGAGACCCAGTACTTC. Its translation: CASSPQGMETQYF. The chain combines TRBV10-1 with TRBJ2-5; 7 positions agree with TRBD1. CDR1 WNHNN and CDR2 SYGVQD come from the germline V gene (reference sequence). This CDR3 has 13 residues. The junction had 5 bases not matched to a gene; V was cut back by 5 bases and J by 5 bases.

This clone showed up just once. The chain combines TRBV5-1 with TRBJ2-3; TRBD1 matches 7 bases. The CDR3 has 15 amino acids. Unmatched junction bases numbered 7, after V lost 5 bases and J lost 1 base. Germline CDR1 SGHRS, CDR2 YFSETQ. In DNA, the CDR3 is TGCGCCAGCAGTGAGGACAGGCGCCGCACAGATACGCAGTATTTT. It is translated as CASSEDRRRTDTQYF.

The rearrangement uses TRBV2 and TRBJ2-7; the D gene is possibly TRBD2 (6 bases). This CDR3 region has 15 residues. V gave up 6 bases and J gave up 1 base, with 16 bases separating them. CDR1 and CDR2 from the germline V gene are SNHLY and FYNNEI. The CDR3 sequence is CASRVLGGASYEQYF. The DNA of the CDR3 is TGTGCCAGCAGGGTCTTAGGCGGGGCGTCCTACGAGCAGTACTTC.

This rearrangement joins TRBV28 to TRBJ2-7, with unresolved D. CDR1 is MDHEN, CDR2 SYDVKM, per germline. The CDR3 has 12 amino acids. V was trimmed by 7 bases and J by 4 bases, leaving 11 bases between them. The DNA for the CDR3 is TGTGCCAGCAAGGTCCCACCTTACGAGCAGTACTTC. Its protein is CASKVPPYEQYF.

The genes are TRBV14 and TRBJ2-5; D may be TRBD2 (7 bases). The CDR3 runs 17 residues. Per germline, CDR1 SGHDN and CDR2 FVKESK. V was trimmed by 0 bases and J by 0 bases, leaving 14 bases between them. The CDR3 loop is CASSQEGGGPYQETQYF. The CDR3 coding sequence is TGTGCCAGCAGCCAAGAGGGAGGGGGACCGTACCAAGAGACCCAGTACTTC.

The CDR3 protein is CASSMGRVYGYTF. CDR3 coding DNA: TGTGCCAGCAGCATGGGCAGGGTCTATGGCTACACCTTC. The chain links TRBV28 to TRBJ1-2; possible D gene TRBD1, 5 bases. The germline V and J ends were trimmed by 6 bases and 4 bases, with 12 bases remaining between them. The germline V gene encodes CDR1 MDHEN and CDR2 SYDVKM. This CDR3 has 13 amino acids.

The chain couples TRBV27 to TRBJ1-5, with 7 bases fitting TRBD1. The ends lost 7 bases at V and 0 bases at J; junction bases unmatched: 12. The length of the CDR3 is 17 residues. Germline CDR1 reads MNHEY; CDR2 reads SMNVEV (reference sequence). The CDR3 spells CASKTIDREDSNQPQHF. CDR3 bases: TGTGCCAGCAAGACAATAGACAGGGAGGATAGCAATCAGCCCCAGCATTTT.

This clone showed up just once. The rearrangement links TRBV29-1 to TRBJ1-1, with D unclear. Germline V gene sequence: CDR1 SQVTM, CDR2 ANQGSEA. The ends were cut back, 6 bases at V and 2 bases at J, with 10 bases in the middle. This CDR3 has 12 amino acids. CDR3 amino acids: CSVANFNTEAFF. In DNA, the CDR3 is TGCAGCGTGGCGAATTTCAACACTGAAGCTTTCTTT.